This T cell receptor beta chain was sequenced in a study of blood T cell repertoires in COVID-19 (dated by TCRdb to the early 2020s). Turning to the overall study: Samples from collaborators originated in the United States, Italy and Spain and spanned both the acute and convalescent phases of COVID-19. The material from the prospective study consisted of cDNA or gDNA derived from T cells, B-cell-depleted T cells, or PBMCs. Subjects who had been exposed to COVID-19, were actively infected with it, or had recovered from it provided the deeply sampled blood TCRbeta repertoires that made up the dataset. The repertoires were released in a freely available public database intended as a resource for research on the immune response to SARS-CoV-2. Samples came from the ongoing ImmuneRACE study (first 160 participants) plus 1,254 subjects from 6 global collaborators. Nearly every sample came with metadata listing a de-identified subject ID, COVID-19 status, age in years and sex. Where HLA class I and class II types were available, the types were taken from metadata supplied by the sample provider, not from assay-based typing.

For CDR1 and CDR2, the germline V gene lists SGDLS and YYNGEE. Trimming takes 3 bases from V and 0 bases from J, and the germline ends sit 10 bases apart. Taken from cysteine to phenylalanine, the CDR3 has 16 residues. Just CDR3 DNA is preserved here, 48 bases in frame from base 1. This clone was detected only once. The antigen it binds to is not known. No clone much larger than this one lies a single base away; base qualities are absent. TCRbeta CDR3 regions were amplified from genomic DNA by means of the immunoSEQ Assay, a bias-controlled multiplex PCR. As for how the authors treated the data: The number of nucleated cells in each sample was estimated from the amplification of reference gene primers within the assay. Sequence reads were collapsed and filtered to measure the absolute abundance of every unique TCRbeta CDR3 rearrangement. For each sample, productive Simpson clonality was calculated by taking the square root of Simpson's diversity index across productive rearrangements. Sourced from immuneACCESS, this table was stored by TCRdb with only in-frame sequences that have V and J called. A share of the clones is absent; for the studies checked, an unresolved V gene accounts for under half, and the remainder has no known explanation. Clone size and V and J calls were adopted from that table, with D and trimming inferred from the DNA. A total of fewer than 200,000 clones appear in this sample, roughly 80% of them only once. Together, the top ten hold approximately 7.3% of the sample.

Each collaborating institution followed its own protocols to collect whole blood in K2EDTA tubes. For TCRbeta analysis, collaborator samples were shipped as frozen whole blood, as isolated PBMCs, or as DNA extracted from either sample type. The paper as a whole reports these results and caveats: The amount of clinical and demographic metadata varied by source and participant and was provided uncurated.

Input material: peripheral blood. This clonotype originated in a human donor in a cohort sampled during active COVID-19. The V gene is TRBV9 and the J gene is TRBJ1-6, with the D segment identity uncertain. The DNA sequence is as follows: TGTGCCAGCAGCGACCCTCCGAGCTCCTATAATTCACCCCTCCACTTT. This is translated as CASSDPPSSYNSPLHF.